This passage covers 10 T cell receptor beta chains from one sample sequenced in a study of blood T cell repertoires in COVID-19. Clones were read by immunoSEQ multiplex PCR, and TCRdb kept only the in-frame ones, dropping some. The sample consists of 200,000 to 250,000 clones, around four fifths of them appearing once. What was sequenced was peripheral blood. The receptors come from a woman between 70 and 85 years old with COVID-19, enrolled during active disease.

The J gene is TRBJ2-7, the V gene TRBV5-4; the match to TRBD1 covers 7 bases. J gave up 7 bases and V 2 bases, and 9 bases lay outside the gene matches. This CDR3 is built from 14 residues. Germline assignment: CDR1 SGHNT and CDR2 YYREEE (reference sequence). In DNA form, the CDR3 reads TGTGCCAGCAGCTTACAGGGGCCCCGCGGGGAGCAGTACTTC. Residues: CASSLQGPRGEQYF.

This clone was seen once. Within the sample, other DNA sequences also encode this same CDR3. The rearrangement joins TRBV7-2 to TRBJ1-2, with TRBD1 identical over 9 bases. CDR3 length: 15 amino acids. The V gene end was trimmed by 2 bases and the J gene end by 5 bases; junction bases not matched to a gene: 6. CDR1 and CDR2 from the germline V gene are SGHTA and FQGNSA. CDR3: CASSLPGQGRYGYTF. CDR3 coding DNA: TGTGCCAGCAGCTTACCGGGACAGGGTCGGTATGGCTACACCTTC. Drawing the rest from reference TRBV7-2 and TRBJ1-2, the complete variable domain is GAGVSQSPSNKVTEKGKDVELRCDPISGHTALYWYRQSLGQGLEFLIYFQGNSAPDKSGLPSDRFSAERTGGSVSTLTIQRTQQEDSAVYLCASSLPGQGRYGYTFGSGTRLTVV.

This clone was found once. The gene calls are TRBV4-3 and TRBJ1-1; 10 bases line up with TRBD1. The ends lost 1 base at V and 1 base at J; junction bases unmatched: 6. CDR3 length equals 17 residues. Looked up from germline, CDR1 is LGHNA and CDR2 is YSLEER. The CDR3 protein is CASSQGGTGEPNTEAFF. The DNA for the CDR3 is TGCGCCAGCAGCCAAGGGGGGACAGGGGAACCGAACACTGAAGCTTTCTTT.

The rearrangement links TRBV6-5 to TRBJ2-7; D is unresolved. Germline-derived CDR1 and CDR2 are MNHEY and SVGAGI. The CDR3 is made up of 13 amino acids. Trimming shortened V by 5 bases and J by 7 bases, and 15 bases separated the two germline ends. DNA of the CDR3: TGTGCCAGCAGTAGTAGTCCAAATTGGGAGCAGTACTTC. It specifies CASSSSPNWEQYF.

The DNA for the CDR3 is TGTGCCAGCAGCCTCCAAGGGACTCAATCGCACGAGCAGTACTTC. Amino acids: CASSLQGTQSHEQYF. The chain carries TRBV5-4 and TRBJ2-7, with a possible D match to TRBD2 (6 bases). Germline CDR1 reads SGHNT; CDR2 reads YYREEE (reference sequence). The CDR3 covers 15 residues. Trimming took 4 bases from V and 5 from J, leaving 19 bases between them. The entire variable domain, with the rest obtained from reference TRBV5-4 and TRBJ2-7, is as follows: ETGVTQSPTHLIKTRGQQVTLRCSSQSGHNTVSWYQQALGQGPQFIFQYYREEENGRGNFPPRFSGLQFPNYSSELNVNALELDDSALYLCASSLQGTQSHEQYFGPGTRLTVT.

This sequence joins TRBV20-1 and TRBJ1-2, with 7 bases aligning to TRBD1. This CDR3 is 14 amino acids long. Per the germline V gene, CDR1 is DFQATT and CDR2 is SNEGSKA (reference sequence). V shed 3 bases and J 7 bases; nucleotides not matched to a gene: 11. CDR3 loop: CSASPLVTGAGYTF. CDR3 nucleotides: TGCAGTGCTAGTCCGCTTGTAACAGGGGCTGGCTACACCTTC.

The rearrangement joins TRBV5-1 to TRBJ2-7; 7 bases fit TRBD2. The V gene's germline CDR1 is SGHRS and CDR2 YFSETQ. After removal of 2 bases from V and 4 bases from J, the junction contained 6 bases not matched to a gene. The CDR3 is made up of 14 amino acids. The CDR3 is CASSFEGGEYEQYF. CDR3 DNA sequence: TGCGCCAGCAGCTTCGAGGGAGGGGAATACGAGCAGTACTTC. Complete variable domain (other parts from reference TRBV5-1 and TRBJ2-7): KAGVTQTPRYLIKTRGQQVTLSCSPISGHRSVSWYQQTPGQGLQFLFEYFSETQRNKGNFPGRFSGRQFSNSRSEMNVSTLELGDSALYLCASSFEGGEYEQYFGPGTRLTVT.

The chain links TRBV9 to TRBJ2-1; TRBD2 is a possible D gene (6 bases). This CDR3 contains 15 residues. The V gene lost 0 bases and the J gene lost 10 bases, with 17 bases spanning the gap. The germline CDR1 and CDR2 sequences are SGDLS and YYNGEE. The CDR3 nucleotides are TGTGCCAGCAGCGTAGTGGCGGGGTCGGGGAGGGAGCAGTTCTTC. Its protein product is CASSVVAGSGREQFF. The whole variable domain, remainder taken from reference TRBV9 and TRBJ2-1, is DSGVTQTPKHLITATGQRVTLRCSPRSGDLSVYWYQQSLDQGLQFLIQYYNGEERAKGNILERFSAQQFPDLHSELNLSSLELGDSALYFCASSVVAGSGREQFFGPGTRLTVL.

The chain has TRBV6-6 and TRBJ1-1, with D hard to call. V lost 6 bases and J lost 1, with 9 bases in between. This CDR3 is 13 amino acids long. Germline V CDR1 and CDR2: MNHNY, SVGAGI (reference sequence). The CDR3 is CASSTPGNTEAFF. As DNA, the CDR3 is TGTGCCAGCAGCACTCCTGGGAACACTGAAGCTTTCTTT.

The CDR3 region is CASSYSETGNEQYF. The CDR3 region has the DNA TGTGCCAGCAGTTACTCCGAAACAGGGAACGAGCAGTACTTC. The chain joins TRBV6-2 or TRBV6-3 to TRBJ2-7, with a tentative D call TRBD1 (6 bases). The CDR3 is 14 amino acids. Trimming shortened V by 0 bases and J by 5 bases, and 11 bases separated the two germline ends. The germline V gene encodes CDR1 MNHEY and CDR2 SVGEGT.